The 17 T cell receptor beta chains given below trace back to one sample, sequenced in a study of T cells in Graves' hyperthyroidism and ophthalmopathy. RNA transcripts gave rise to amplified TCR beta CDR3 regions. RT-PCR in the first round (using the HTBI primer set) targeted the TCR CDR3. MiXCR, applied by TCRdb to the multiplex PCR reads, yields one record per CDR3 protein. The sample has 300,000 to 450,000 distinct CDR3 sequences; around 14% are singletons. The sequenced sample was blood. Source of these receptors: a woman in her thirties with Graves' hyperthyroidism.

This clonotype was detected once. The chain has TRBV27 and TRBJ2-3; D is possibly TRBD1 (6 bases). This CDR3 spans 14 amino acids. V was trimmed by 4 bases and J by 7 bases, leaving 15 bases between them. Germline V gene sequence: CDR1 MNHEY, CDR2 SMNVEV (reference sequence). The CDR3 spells CASSSGTTINTQYF. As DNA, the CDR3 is TGTGCCAGCAGTTCGGGGACAACAATAAATACGCAGTATTTT.

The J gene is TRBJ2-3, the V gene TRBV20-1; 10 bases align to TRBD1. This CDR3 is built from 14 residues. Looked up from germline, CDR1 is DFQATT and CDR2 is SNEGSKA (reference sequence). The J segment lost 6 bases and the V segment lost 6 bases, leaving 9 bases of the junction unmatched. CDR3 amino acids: CSAEDRGRMDTQYF. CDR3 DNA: TGCAGTGCGGAAGACAGGGGGCGTATGGATACGCAGTATTTT.

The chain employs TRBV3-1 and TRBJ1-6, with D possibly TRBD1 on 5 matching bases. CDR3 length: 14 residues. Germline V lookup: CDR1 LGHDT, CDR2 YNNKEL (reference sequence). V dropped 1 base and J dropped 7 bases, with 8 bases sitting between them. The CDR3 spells CASSQGDSNSPLHF. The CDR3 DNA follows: TGTGCCAGCAGCCAAGGGGACTCAAATTCACCCCTCCACTTT.

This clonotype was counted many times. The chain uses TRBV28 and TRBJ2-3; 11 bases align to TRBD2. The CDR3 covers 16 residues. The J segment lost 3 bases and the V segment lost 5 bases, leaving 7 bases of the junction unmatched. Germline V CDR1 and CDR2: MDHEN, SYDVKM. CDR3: CASSTNSGRGTDTQYF. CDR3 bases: TGTGCCAGCAGTACTAATAGCGGGAGGGGGACAGATACGCAGTATTTT.

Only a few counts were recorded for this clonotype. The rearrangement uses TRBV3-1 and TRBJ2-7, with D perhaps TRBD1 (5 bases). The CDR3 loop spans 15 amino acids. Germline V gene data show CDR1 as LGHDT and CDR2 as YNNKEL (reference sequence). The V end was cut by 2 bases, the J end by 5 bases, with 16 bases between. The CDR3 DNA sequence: TGTGCCAGCAGCCAATCGCCAGGGCCGTCTGACGAGCAGTACTTC. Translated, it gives CASSQSPGPSDEQYF.

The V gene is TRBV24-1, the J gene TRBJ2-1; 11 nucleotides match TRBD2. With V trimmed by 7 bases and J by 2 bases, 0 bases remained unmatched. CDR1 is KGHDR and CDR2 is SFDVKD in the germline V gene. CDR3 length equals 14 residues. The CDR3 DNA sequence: TGTGCCACCAGGACTAGCGGGGCCTACAATGAGCAGTTCTTC. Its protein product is CATRTSGAYNEQFF.

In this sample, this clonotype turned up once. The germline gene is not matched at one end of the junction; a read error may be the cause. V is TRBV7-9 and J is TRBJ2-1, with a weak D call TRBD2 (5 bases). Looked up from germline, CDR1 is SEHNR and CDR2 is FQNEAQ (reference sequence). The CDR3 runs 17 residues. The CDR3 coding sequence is TGTGCCAGCACCTTACGCCGTACTAGTAATAAAGAGAATGAGCAGTTCTTC. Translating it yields CASTLRRTSNKENEQFF.

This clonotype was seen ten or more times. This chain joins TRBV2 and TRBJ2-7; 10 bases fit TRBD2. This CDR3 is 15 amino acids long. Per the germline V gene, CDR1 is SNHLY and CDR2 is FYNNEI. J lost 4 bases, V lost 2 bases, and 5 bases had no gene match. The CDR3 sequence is CASSERGLAAYEQYF. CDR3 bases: TGTGCCAGCAGTGAAAGAGGACTAGCGGCTTACGAGCAGTACTTC.

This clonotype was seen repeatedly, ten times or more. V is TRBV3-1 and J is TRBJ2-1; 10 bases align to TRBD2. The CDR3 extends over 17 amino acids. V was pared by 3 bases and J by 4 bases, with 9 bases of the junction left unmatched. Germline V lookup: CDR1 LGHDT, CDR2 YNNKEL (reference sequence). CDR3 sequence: CASSHGGRLAGYNEQFF. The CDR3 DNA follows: TGTGCCAGCAGCCATGGGGGCAGACTAGCGGGTTACAATGAGCAGTTCTTC.

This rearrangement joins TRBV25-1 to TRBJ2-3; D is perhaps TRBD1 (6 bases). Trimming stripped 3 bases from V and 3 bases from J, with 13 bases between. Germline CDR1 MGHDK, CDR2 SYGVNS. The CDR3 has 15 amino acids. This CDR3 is CASSDYRAGTDTQYF. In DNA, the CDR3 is TGTGCCAGCAGTGATTACAGGGCGGGTACAGATACGCAGTATTTT.

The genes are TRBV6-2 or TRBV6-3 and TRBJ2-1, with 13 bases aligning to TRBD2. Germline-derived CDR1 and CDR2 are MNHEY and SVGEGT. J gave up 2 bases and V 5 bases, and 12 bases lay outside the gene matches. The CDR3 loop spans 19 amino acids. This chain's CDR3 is CASSGRTSGSDFTYNEQFF. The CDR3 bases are TGTGCCAGCAGTGGAAGGACTAGCGGGAGTGATTTTACCTACAATGAGCAGTTCTTC.

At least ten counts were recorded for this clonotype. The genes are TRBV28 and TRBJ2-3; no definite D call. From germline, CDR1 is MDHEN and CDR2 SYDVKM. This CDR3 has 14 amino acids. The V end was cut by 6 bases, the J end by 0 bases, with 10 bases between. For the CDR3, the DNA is TGTGCCAGCAGCCTCCGACACAGCACAGATACGCAGTATTTT. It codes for CASSLRHSTDTQYF.

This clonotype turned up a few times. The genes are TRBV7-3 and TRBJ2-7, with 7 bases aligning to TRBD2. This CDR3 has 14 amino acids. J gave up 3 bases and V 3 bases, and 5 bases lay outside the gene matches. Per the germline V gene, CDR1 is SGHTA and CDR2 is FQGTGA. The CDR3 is CASSFGGSGYEQYF. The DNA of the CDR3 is TGTGCCAGCAGCTTCGGGGGGAGTGGCTACGAGCAGTACTTC.

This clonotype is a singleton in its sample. The CDR3 DNA follows: TGTGCCAGTAGCGATACGACAGGGGGCAAGGAGCCCCAGCATTTT. Translated: CASSDTTGGKEPQHF. The V call is TRBV19, the J call TRBJ1-5; 10 bases agree with TRBD1. CDR3 size: 15 residues. CDR1 is LNHDA and CDR2 is SQIVND in the germline V gene (reference sequence). V gave up 6 bases and J gave up 8 bases; unmatched junction bases: 10.

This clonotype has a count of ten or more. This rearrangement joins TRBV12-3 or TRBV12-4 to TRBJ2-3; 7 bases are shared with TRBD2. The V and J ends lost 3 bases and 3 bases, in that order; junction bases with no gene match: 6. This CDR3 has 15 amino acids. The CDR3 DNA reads TGTGCCAGCAGTTTCAGTGGACTAGGGACAGATACGCAGTATTTT. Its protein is CASSFSGLGTDTQYF.

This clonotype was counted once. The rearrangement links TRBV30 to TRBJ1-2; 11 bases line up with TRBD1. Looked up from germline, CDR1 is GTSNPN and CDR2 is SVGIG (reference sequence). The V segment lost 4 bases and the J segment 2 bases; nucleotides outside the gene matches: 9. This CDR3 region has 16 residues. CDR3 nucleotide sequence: TGTGCCTGGATTCGGTTGGGGACAGGGGGGAACTATGGCTACACCTTC. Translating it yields CAWIRLGTGGNYGYTF.

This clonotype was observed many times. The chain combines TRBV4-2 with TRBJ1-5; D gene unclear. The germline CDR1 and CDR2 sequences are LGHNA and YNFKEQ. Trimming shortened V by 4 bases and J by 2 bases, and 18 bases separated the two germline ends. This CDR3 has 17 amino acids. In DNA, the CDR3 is TGTGCCAGCAGCCGAGGCATTTCGGCAGAGGGCAATCAGCCCCAGCATTTT. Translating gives CASSRGISAEGNQPQHF.